Sequencing of this TCR beta chain was carried out in a study of T cell responses to AZD1222 COVID-19 vaccine. Study outcomes and limitations: Regions 160-218 and 743-854 dominated among vaccine-associated CD4 TCRs spanning spike. Females made up more of the donors, who were largely white British, and clonal diversity may have come out too low.

About this clone itself: The antigen is not known.

Second-dose intervals near 4 or 12 weeks were combined. Measured with immunoSEQ multiplex PCR; TCRdb has only the in-frame clones, and not every one. This table holds 150,000 or so clones, roughly 91% found once. Trimming shortened V by 3 bases and J by 6 bases, and 12 bases separated the two germline ends. The CDR3 is made up of 14 amino acids. From germline, CDR1 is LNHDA and CDR2 SQIVND (reference sequence). This sample comprised peripheral blood, obtained 28 days after the second AZD1222 dose. This receptor was taken from an adult who received the AZD1222 COVID-19 vaccine. The chain has TRBV19 and TRBJ2-1; perhaps TRBD2 as D (6 bases). The CDR3 spells CASSIWRDVNEQFF. The CDR3 region has the DNA TGTGCCAGTAGTATCTGGCGGGATGTCAATGAGCAGTTCTTC.